This entry describes one T cell receptor beta chain. MiXCR, applied by TCRdb to the 5' RACE reads, yields one record per CDR3 protein. The sample holds under 300,000 distinct CDR3 sequences; 8% to 10% are singletons and the top ten take around a fifth. The data belong to a study of T-cell memory formation after mild COVID-19. The CDR3 totals 15 residues. Trimming pared 4 bases from V and 0 bases from J, leaving 9 bases between. Germline values: CDR1 KGHDR, CDR2 SFDVKD. The origin of this receptor is a young man who had mild COVID-19 (a few samples of this study predate the infection). Cell type and time point are not known. What was sequenced was PBMCs or a T cell subset sorted from them (not recorded which). The chain links TRBV24-1 to TRBJ2-4; unclear D gene. Written as DNA, the CDR3 is TGTGCCACCAGTGACCCTGATGTAGCCAAAAACATTCAGTACTTC. As protein: CATSDPDVAKNIQYF.